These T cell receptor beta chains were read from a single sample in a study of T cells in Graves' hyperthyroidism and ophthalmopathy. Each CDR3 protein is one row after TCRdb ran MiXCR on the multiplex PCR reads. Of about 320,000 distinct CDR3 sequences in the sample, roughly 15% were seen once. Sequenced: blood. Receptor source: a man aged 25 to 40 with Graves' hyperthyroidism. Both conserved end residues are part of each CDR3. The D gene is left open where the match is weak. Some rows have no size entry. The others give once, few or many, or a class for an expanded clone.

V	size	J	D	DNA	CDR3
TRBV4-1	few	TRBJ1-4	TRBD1	TGCGCCAGCAGCCAAGCTTACAGGGGAACTAATGAAAAACTGTTTTTT	CASSQAYRGTNEKLFF
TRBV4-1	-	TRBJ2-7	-	TGCGCCAGCAGCCAAGGCAGGACAGACTACGAGCAGTACTTC	CASSQGRTDYEQYF
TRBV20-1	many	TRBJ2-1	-	TGCAGTGCCCAGCTTGGGTTCCCGATGTATGAGCAGTTCTTC	CSAQLGFPMYEQFF
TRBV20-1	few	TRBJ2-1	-	TGCAGTGCTAGAGATTGGAAAACGGGGTTTGAGCAGTTCTTC	CSARDWKTGFEQFF
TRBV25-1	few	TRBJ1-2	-	TGTGCCAGCAGTGAATACTACCACACCAAGGCGGGAGGCTACACCTTC	CASSEYYHTKAGGYTF
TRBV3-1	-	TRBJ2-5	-	TGTGCCAGCAGCCAAGAGTACGGCATAAAAGAGACCCAGTACTTC	CASSQEYGIKETQYF
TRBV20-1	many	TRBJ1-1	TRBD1	TGCAGTGCTAGAGCTCCGGGACAGGGGATTAACACTGAAGCTTTCTTT	CSARAPGQGINTEAFF
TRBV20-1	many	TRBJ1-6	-	TGCAGTGCTGGTTTAATGATGTCACCCCTCCACTTT	CSAGLMMSPLHF
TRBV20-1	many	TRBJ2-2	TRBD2	TGCAGTGTTGCGCCTAGCGGGAGCGCCGGGGAGCTGTTTTTT	CSVAPSGSAGELFF
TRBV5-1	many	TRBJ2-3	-	TGCGCCAGCAGCTTGGAACGGCCCTCCACAGATACGCAGTATTTT	CASSLERPSTDTQYF
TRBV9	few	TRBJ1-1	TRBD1	TGTGCCAGCAGCGAACGGCCCGGGACAGGGGAAATGAACACTGAAGCTTTCTTT	CASSERPGTGEMNTEAFF
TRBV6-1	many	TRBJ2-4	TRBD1	TGTGCCGCCACATCCCCAGGGGGCCAGGGAAACATTCAGTACTTC	CAATSPGGQGNIQYF
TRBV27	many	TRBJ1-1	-	TGTGCCAGCAGTTTATCGCCCGGGGGTGAGTATGAAGCTTTCTTT	CASSLSPGGEYEAFF
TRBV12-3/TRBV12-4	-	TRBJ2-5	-	TGTGCCAGCAGTTCACCGGCCCTCACCGCGGAGACCCAGTACTTC	CASSSPALTAETQYF
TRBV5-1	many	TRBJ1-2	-	TGCGCCAGCAGCTTGGCCTCCTCCGGGGGCTACACCTTC	CASSLASSGGYTF